Listed here are 23 T cell receptor beta chains from one sample, sequenced in a study of OX40 agonist ivuxolimab in advanced cancers. This table comes from immunoSEQ multiplex PCR, and its TCRdb copy is limited to in-frame clones, with some not included. The table includes approximately 98,000 clones, 70% to 85% detected once. Material: CD4+ or CD8+ T cells sorted from blood, obtained in a trial of the OX40 agonist ivuxolimab. These receptors all stem from an adult with an advanced solid tumor such as melanoma, head and neck, liver or kidney cancer.

The chain combines TRBV9 with TRBJ2-2, with 7 bases that match TRBD2. This CDR3 contains 17 residues. Per the germline V gene, CDR1 is SGDLS and CDR2 is YYNGEE. V lost 2 bases, J lost 0 bases, and 7 bases stayed unmatched. The chain's CDR3 is CASSVGTTSTNTGELFF. CDR3 bases: TGTGCCAGCAGCGTTGGGACTACCTCAACGAACACCGGGGAGCTGTTTTTT.

There are a few counts of this clone. The chain is built from TRBV7-2 and TRBJ2-7, with 9 bases matching TRBD1. The CDR3 is 15 amino acids. Germline lookup yields CDR1 SGHTA and CDR2 FQGNSA. V lost 5 bases to trimming and J lost 0 bases; unmatched junction nucleotides: 5. CDR3 protein: CASSPTGGGSYEQYF. In nucleotides, the CDR3 is TGTGCCAGCAGCCCGACAGGGGGGGGCTCCTACGAGCAGTACTTC.

In DNA form, the CDR3 reads TGTGCCAGCAGTGAAACTTCCGGGTACGAGCAGTACTTC. It codes for CASSETSGYEQYF. This chain connects TRBV6-1 to TRBJ2-7; no reliable D call. This CDR3 has 13 amino acids. Germline V gene sequence: CDR1 MNHNS, CDR2 SASEGT. With 2 bases removed from V and 4 bases from J, the gap between germline ends came to 9 bases.

This clone was observed a single time. CDR3 nucleotide sequence: TGCGCCAGCAGCTTGGTGTCCCCTCTCCGGCCGGAGGAGGACTACGAGCAGTACTTC. Translating it yields CASSLVSPLRPEEDYEQYF. V is TRBV5-1 and J is TRBJ2-7, with D possibly matching TRBD2 (5 bases). CDR3 size: 19 residues. Trimming pared 0 bases from V and 3 bases from J, leaving 25 bases between. The V gene's germline CDR1 is SGHRS and CDR2 YFSETQ. Full variable domain (outside the CDR3, taken from reference TRBV5-1 and TRBJ2-7): KAGVTQTPRYLIKTRGQQVTLSCSPISGHRSVSWYQQTPGQGLQFLFEYFSETQRNKGNFPGRFSGRQFSNSRSEMNVSTLELGDSALYLCASSLVSPLRPEEDYEQYFGPGTRLTVT.

The chain is built from TRBV5-1 and TRBJ1-6, with D unclear. Germline loops: CDR1 SGHRS, CDR2 YFSETQ. This CDR3 comprises 14 residues. Trimming stripped 5 bases from V and 4 bases from J, with 10 bases between. The CDR3 DNA sequence: TGCGCCAGCAGGGAGTTAGCATATAATTCACCCCTCCACTTT. It encodes CASRELAYNSPLHF.

The chain recombines TRBV7-9 with TRBJ1-1, with D unclear. Germline CDR1 reads SEHNR; CDR2 reads FQNEAQ (reference sequence). The CDR3 consists of 13 residues. Trimming left V 5 bases short and J 1 base short, with 8 bases between. The CDR3 nucleotides read TGTGCCAGCAGCCCGGGTGCGAACACTGAAGCTTTCTTT. This gives the protein CASSPGANTEAFF.

A few counts support this clone. The CDR3 region is CASMRPSGRRLDEQYF. In DNA form, the CDR3 reads TGTGCCAGCATGAGACCTAGCGGGAGGCGGCTGGACGAGCAGTACTTC. This chain uses TRBV7-9 with TRBJ2-7, with TRBD2 matching over 11 bases. Unmatched junction bases numbered 13, after V lost 7 bases and J lost 5 bases. Germline V gene lookup returns CDR1 SEHNR and CDR2 FQNEAQ (reference sequence). The CDR3 consists of 16 residues. The whole variable domain, filled in from reference TRBV7-9 and TRBJ2-7, reads DTGVSQNPRHKITKRGQNVTFRCDPISEHNRLYWYRQTLGQGPEFLTYFQNEAQLEKSRLLSDRFSAERPKGSFSTLEIQRTEQGDSAMYLCASMRPSGRRLDEQYFGPGTRLTVT.

The V call is TRBV7-9, the J call TRBJ1-2, with TRBD1 matching over 11 bases. Unmatched junction bases numbered 10, after V lost 4 bases and J lost 0 bases. Germline V gene sequence: CDR1 SEHNR, CDR2 FQNEAQ (reference sequence). The CDR3 consists of 18 residues. Written as DNA, the CDR3 is TGTGCCAGCAGCTCCTACACCGGGACAGGGGGAGCTAACTATGGCTACACCTTC. This codes for CASSSYTGTGGANYGYTF. Combining the CDR3 with reference TRBV7-9 and TRBJ1-2 gives the whole variable domain DTGVSQNPRHKITKRGQNVTFRCDPISEHNRLYWYRQTLGQGPEFLTYFQNEAQLEKSRLLSDRFSAERPKGSFSTLEIQRTEQGDSAMYLCASSSYTGTGGANYGYTFGSGTRLTVV.

This chain links TRBV6-4 with TRBJ2-3, with 8 bases fitting TRBD2. CDR1 MRHNA and CDR2 SNTAGT come from the germline V gene. J lost 0 bases, V lost 0 bases, and 2 bases had no gene match. The CDR3 consists of 16 residues. This chain's CDR3 is CASSDSTSGSTDTQYF. The DNA for the CDR3 is TGTGCCAGCAGTGACTCTACTAGCGGTAGCACAGATACGCAGTATTTT.

The CDR3 nucleotides read TGTGCCAGTAGTCCCTATACAGGGTCGTACACCTACGAGCAGTACTTC. Translated: CASSPYTGSYTYEQYF. The chain combines TRBV19 with TRBJ2-5; D perhaps matches TRBD1 (6 bases). The J call may be mistaken, given a closer DNA end match to TRBJ2-7. Per germline, CDR1 LNHDA and CDR2 SQIVND (reference sequence). The CDR3 extends over 16 amino acids.

This chain uses TRBV7-9 with TRBJ2-5; D remains ambiguous. The CDR3 has 12 amino acids. Germline CDR1 and CDR2: SEHNR and FQNEAQ (reference sequence). V lost 5 bases, J lost 0 bases, and 4 bases lay in between. The CDR3 protein is CASSLNQETQYF. The CDR3 DNA sequence: TGTGCCAGCAGCCTGAACCAAGAGACCCAGTACTTC.

This clone has just a few counts. This chain uses TRBV4-1 with TRBJ2-7; the match to TRBD2 covers 8 bases. CDR3 length: 16 residues. V lost 4 bases to trimming and J lost 0 bases; unmatched junction nucleotides: 8. CDR1 and CDR2 from the germline V gene are MGHRA and YSYEKL. The CDR3 here is CASSPSTSGSSYEQYF. CDR3 nucleotide sequence: TGCGCCAGCAGCCCCTCAACTAGCGGCAGCTCCTACGAGCAGTACTTC.

This clone appeared once. This chain connects TRBV7-9 to TRBJ1-4, with a possible D match to TRBD1 (5 bases). The CDR3 loop spans 15 amino acids. The germline V gene has CDR1 SEHNR and CDR2 FQNEAQ (reference sequence). The ends were cut back, 3 bases at V and 3 bases at J, with 11 bases in the middle. The CDR3 is CASSFGTGPNEKLFF. CDR3 nucleotides: TGTGCCAGCAGCTTTGGGACGGGACCTAATGAAAAACTGTTTTTT.

This chain links TRBV5-6 with TRBJ1-2; TRBD1 is a possible D gene (6 bases). V dropped 1 base and J dropped 8 bases, with 12 bases sitting between them. The CDR3 loop spans 13 amino acids. Germline V gene data show CDR1 as SGHDT and CDR2 as YYEEEE. CDR3 sequence reads: CASSLRGLEGYTF. DNA for the CDR3: TGTGCCAGCAGCTTGCGGGGGCTGGAAGGCTACACCTTC.

CDR3 DNA: TGTGCCTGGAGTGCAAGTTCAACTAATGAAAAACTGTTTTTT. Amino acids: CAWSASSTNEKLFF. The J gene is TRBJ1-4, the V gene TRBV30; no clear D. Germline V gene sequence: CDR1 GTSNPN, CDR2 SVGIG (reference sequence). The CDR3 length is 14 residues. Deletions cut 1 base from V and 0 bases from J, with 6 bases between.

V usage is TRBV4-2 and J usage is TRBJ1-3; D is unclear. The CDR3 totals 17 residues. Germline CDR1 reads LGHNA; CDR2 reads YNFKEQ. V lost 0 bases and J lost 6, with 18 bases in between. Here the CDR3 DNA reads TGTGCCAGCAGCCAAGATGGACGGCAACGAATGGAAAACACCATATATTTT. Amino acids: CASSQDGRQRMENTIYF.

This chain connects TRBV7-2 to TRBJ2-5, with no clear D. The DNA end lines up better with TRBJ2-7; the J call may be wrong. The CDR3 is made up of 13 amino acids. Germline CDR1 reads SGHTA; CDR2 reads FQGNSA. CDR3 sequence reads: CASSLDYSYEQYF. The DNA of the CDR3 is TGTGCCAGCAGCCTCGATTACTCCTACGAGCAGTACTTC.

CDR3 sequence: CASSLVSSGFVSYNEQFF. In nucleotides, the CDR3 is TGTGCCAGCAGCTTAGTATCCTCGGGGTTCGTTTCCTACAATGAGCAGTTCTTC. The chain uses TRBV7-8 and TRBJ2-1; a weak D match, TRBD2 (5 bases). From germline, CDR1 is SGHVS and CDR2 FQNEAQ. V was trimmed by 1 base and J by 1 base, leaving 17 bases between them. This CDR3 is built from 18 residues.

This sequence joins TRBV29-1 and TRBJ2-1, with TRBD2 matching 9 bases. Per the germline V gene, CDR1 is SQVTM and CDR2 is ANQGSEA. This CDR3 comprises 14 residues. V dropped 5 bases and J dropped 6; count of bases not matched to a gene: 8. The CDR3 region is CSVPLREGLNEQFF. CDR3 DNA: TGCAGCGTTCCTTTGCGGGAGGGCCTCAATGAGCAGTTCTTC.

This clone was seen only once. The chain joins TRBV29-1 to TRBJ1-2; TRBD1 agrees at 9 bases. The CDR3 sequence is 13 residues long. V shed 6 bases, J shed 5 bases, and the junction held 7 bases outside the gene matches. Looked up from germline, CDR1 is SQVTM and CDR2 is ANQGSEA. The CDR3 reads CSVRGQGMYGYTF. DNA for the CDR3: TGCAGCGTCCGAGGACAGGGGATGTATGGCTACACCTTC.

The chain employs TRBV11-3 and TRBJ2-7, with D possibly matching TRBD2 (5 bases). The ends were cut back, 2 bases at V and 2 bases at J, with 7 bases in the middle. The CDR3 is made up of 13 amino acids. Germline CDR1 SGHNT, CDR2 YENEEA. The DNA of the CDR3 is TGTGCCAGCAGCTTAAAAGCGGCCTACGAGCAGTACTTC. Translated: CASSLKAAYEQYF.

In DNA form, the CDR3 reads TGTGCCAGCAGCATCGGCCCGGGGGGGTCACGTTCCTACGAGCAGTACTTC. This gives the protein CASSIGPGGSRSYEQYF. The chain has TRBV9 and TRBJ2-7; 8 nucleotides match TRBD2. This CDR3 spans 17 amino acids. Germline CDR1 reads SGDLS; CDR2 reads YYNGEE. Losses at the gene ends were 4 bases for V and 1 base for J; bases not matched to a gene: 13.

This rearrangement joins TRBV7-9 to TRBJ1-2, with 8 bases aligning to TRBD1. After removal of 5 bases from V and 3 bases from J, the junction contained 8 bases not matched to a gene. CDR3 length: 15 amino acids. The germline V gene encodes CDR1 SEHNR and CDR2 FQNEAQ (reference sequence). In DNA form, the CDR3 reads TGTGCCAGCAGCCCTTTCGGACAGGGAGACTATGGCTACACCTTC. Its protein is CASSPFGQGDYGYTF.